Listed below are T cell receptor beta chains from one sample, sequenced in a study of T cell changes during pregnancy in multiple sclerosis. Some clones are missing from TCRdb's copy, which holds only in-frame ones; the method was immunoSEQ multiplex PCR. The sample includes roughly 32,000 clones, roughly 91% of them seen just once. Specimen: CD8+ T cells from peripheral blood mononuclear cells, collected in the second trimester of pregnancy. The receptors originated from a female donor in good health, enrolled as a control in a pregnancy study. The CDR3 runs from the conserved cysteine through the conserved F or W. A D gene is named only where the DNA matches it firmly.

V gene	D gene	J gene	CDR3 DNA	CDR3 protein
TRBV4-2	NA	TRBJ1-6	TGTGCCAGCAGCCAAGATCCGGCAGGCTCACCCCTCCACTTT	CASSQDPAGSPLHF
TRBV27	NA	TRBJ2-7	TGTGCCAGCAGAGGGGCCCACGAGCAGTACTTC	CASRGAHEQYF
TRBV29-1	TRBD1	TRBJ1-3	TGCAGCGTCCTGGACAGGGGCCCCGAAAACTCTGGAAACACCATATATTTT	CSVLDRGPENSGNTIYF
TRBV30	TRBD1	TRBJ1-1	TGTGCCTGGAGTACAGGGGTCCACACTGAAGCTTTCTTT	CAWSTGVHTEAFF
TRBV15	NA	TRBJ2-2	TGTGCCACCAGCAGAGATTTGGCCAGGGGTTATACTAACACCGGGGAGCTGTTTTTT	CATSRDLARGYTNTGELFF
TRBV7-2	TRBD1	TRBJ1-1	TGTGCCAGCAGCTTCGCAGGGGGGAACACTGAAGCTTTCTTT	CASSFAGGNTEAFF
TRBV11-3	NA	TRBJ1-1	TGTGCCAGCAGCTACTTGACAGGTTACGAGAACACTGAAGCTTTCTTT	CASSYLTGYENTEAFF
TRBV7-9	TRBD1	TRBJ2-3	TGTGCCAGCAGCTACACGACAGGGGCGAGGGTTACGCAGTATTTT	CASSYTTGARVTQYF
TRBV4-2	NA	TRBJ2-5	TGTGCCAGCAGCCAAGCGACCGGGGAGACCCAGTACTTC	CASSQATGETQYF
TRBV6-4	TRBD2	TRBJ2-3	TGTGCCAGCAGCGAACGGGCTAGCGGTGCAGATACGCAGTATTTT	CASSERASGADTQYF
TRBV2	NA	TRBJ2-3	TGTGCCAGCAGTCCAGGGGCAGGGGGCACAGATACGCAGTATTTT	CASSPGAGGTDTQYF
TRBV27	NA	TRBJ2-7	TGTGCCAGCTCCGACGGGAACTACGAGCAGTACTTC	CASSDGNYEQYF